This TCR beta chain was sequenced during a study of radiotherapy plus CTLA-4 blockade in lung cancer. The wider study: Objective response was observed in about 19% of patients, and disease control in roughly 33%.

In regard to this clone: Its specificity is not known.

This table comes from immunoSEQ multiplex PCR, and its TCRdb copy is limited to in-frame clones, with some not included. Among some 60,000 clones listed, 70% to 80% were seen once. Study-level points and caveats: Subsequent to radiotherapy plus ipilimumab, tumor-derived TCR clones underwent expansion in blood. Together with interferon-beta, which increased in serum after radiation, early dynamic changes in blood T cell clones were reportedly the best predictors of response.

The sequence derives from a human donor with non-small cell lung cancer who had a complete response to radiotherapy plus ipilimumab. This specimen consisted of peripheral blood, obtained from a patient treated with radiotherapy plus ipilimumab.

In nucleotides, the CDR3 is TGTGCCAGCAGCTTGAATCCTATTGCCTACGAGCAGTACTTC. It specifies CASSLNPIAYEQYF. This chain joins TRBV5-5 and TRBJ2-7; D is undetermined. This CDR3 has 14 amino acids. Germline assignment: CDR1 SGHKS and CDR2 YYEKEE (reference sequence). V dropped 1 base and J dropped 2 bases, with 10 bases sitting between them.